The rows below give T cell receptor beta chains drawn from one sample of a study of blood T cell repertoires in COVID-19. The table came from immunoSEQ multiplex PCR; TCRdb's copy has only in-frame clones and leaves some out. The repertoire has about 320,000 clones, about 85% of them found once; the top ten carry 1.9%. Sequences were obtained from PBMCs or T cells enriched from blood (not recorded which). These receptor sequences come from a woman aged 25 to 39 who had been exposed to COVID-19. CDR3s include the opening cysteine and the closing phenylalanine or tryptophan. D genes are given only for firm matches. Some rows have no size entry. The others give once, few or many, or a class for an expanded clone.

once	TRBD2	TRBV2	TRBJ2-1	CASSGLAGSHEQFF	TGTGCCAGTTCCGGGCTAGCGGGATCGCATGAGCAGTTCTTC
.	TRBD2	TRBV6-2/TRBV6-3	TRBJ2-4	CASSIRLADSNIQYF	TGTGCCAGCAGCATACGACTAGCGGACTCAAACATTCAGTACTTC
.	TRBD2	TRBV24-1	TRBJ2-3	CATTSGGAGDTQYF	TGTGCCACCACTAGCGGGGGGGCCGGAGATACGCAGTATTTT
.	.	TRBV12-3/TRBV12-4	TRBJ2-7	CASSLSNEQYF	TGTGCCAGCAGTTTAAGCAACGAGCAGTACTTC
.	TRBD1	TRBV5-5	TRBJ2-5	CASSPTGGRETQYF	TGTGCCAGCAGCCCGACAGGGGGACGAGAGACCCAGTACTTC
.	TRBD2	TRBV9	TRBJ2-1	CASSVRGGTYNEQFF	TGTGCCAGCAGCGTACGCGGGGGAACCTACAATGAGCAGTTCTTC
.	TRBD1	TRBV7-2	TRBJ1-2	CASSSYRGTYGYTF	TGTGCCAGCAGCTCCTACAGGGGAACCTATGGCTACACCTTC
.	TRBD1	TRBV3-1/TRBV3-2	TRBJ1-4	CASSLSGQHEKLFF	TGTGCCAGCAGCCTTTCGGGACAGCATGAAAAACTGTTTTTT
once	.	TRBV10-1	TRBJ1-1	CASSSTGVTEAFF	TGCGCCAGCAGTTCCACGGGTGTCACTGAAGCTTTCTTT
.	TRBD2	TRBV6-2/TRBV6-3	TRBJ2-5	CASSASGGPQETQYF	TGTGCCAGCAGCGCTAGCGGGGGCCCCCAAGAGACCCAGTACTTC
.	TRBD2	TRBV10-1	TRBJ2-7	CASSEEGSLAGASYEQYF	TGCGCCAGCAGTGAAGAAGGCTCTCTAGCGGGGGCCTCCTACGAGCAGTACTTC
.	.	TRBV7-9	TRBJ2-1	CASRKGFSGGSYNEQFF	TGTGCCAGCAGGAAGGGATTTTCTGGGGGGTCCTACAATGAGCAGTTCTTC
once	.	TRBV7-9	TRBJ1-5	CASSFQGTGNQPQHF	TGTGCCAGCAGCTTCCAGGGGACGGGCAATCAGCCCCAGCATTTT
few	TRBD1	TRBV19	TRBJ1-6	CASSTDRAINSPLHF	TGTGCCAGTAGTACTGACAGGGCAATTAATTCACCCCTCCACTTT
.	TRBD1	TRBV4-1	TRBJ1-4	CASSQESGGGEKLFF	TGCGCCAGCAGCCAAGAGTCAGGGGGCGGTGAAAAACTGTTTTTT
.	.	TRBV2	TRBJ1-1	CASLRDGGNTEAFF	TGTGCCAGTTTGCGGGACGGGGGGAACACTGAAGCTTTCTTT
.	.	TRBV12-3/TRBV12-4	TRBJ1-2	CASSLGAGRGYTF	TGTGCCAGCAGCCTAGGGGCAGGCCGGGGCTACACCTTC
.	.	TRBV21-1	TRBJ2-7	CASSKMGREEYF	TGTGCCAGCAGTAAAATGGGGAGGGAAGAGTACTTC
.	.	TRBV29-1	TRBJ2-7	CSVGRGKSYEQYF	TGCAGCGTTGGGCGGGGAAAGAGCTACGAGCAGTACTTC
.	TRBD1	TRBV4-1	TRBJ1-4	CASSQTTGVAEKLFF	TGCGCCAGCAGCCAAACGACAGGGGTTGCTGAAAAACTGTTTTTT
.	.	TRBV18	TRBJ1-1	CASSPAGNTEAFF	TGTGCCAGCTCACCGGCAGGGAACACTGAAGCTTTCTTT
.	TRBD1	TRBV4-1	TRBJ1-5	CASSWDRGDQPQHF	TGCGCCAGCAGCTGGGACAGGGGGGATCAGCCCCAGCATTTT
.	TRBD1	TRBV24-1	TRBJ2-7	CATSVGRGGRAYEQYF	TGTGCCACCAGTGTGGGAAGAGGGGGCCGGGCCTACGAGCAGTACTTC
.	TRBD1	TRBV5-1	TRBJ1-5	CASSETGGNQPQHF	TGCGCCAGCAGCGAAACAGGGGGCAATCAGCCCCAGCATTTT
.	.	TRBV9	TRBJ2-2	CASSAGVSNTGELFF	TGTGCCAGCAGCGCAGGGGTTTCGAACACCGGGGAGCTGTTTTTT
few	.	TRBV30	TRBJ1-5	CAWSVKAGPPYSNQPQHF	TGTGCCTGGAGTGTAAAAGCGGGGCCCCCTTATAGCAATCAGCCCCAGCATTTT
.	.	TRBV2	TRBJ2-7	CASSEMSEQYF	TGTGCCAGCAGTGAAATGAGCGAGCAGTACTTC
.	TRBD1	TRBV11-2	TRBJ1-1	CASSLGPTGVSEAFF	TGTGCCAGCAGCTTGGGGCCGACAGGGGTTTCCGAAGCTTTCTTT
.	.	TRBV27	TRBJ2-3	CASSLPSTGFTDTQYF	TGTGCCAGCAGTTTACCGAGCACAGGATTCACAGATACGCAGTATTTT
.	TRBD1	TRBV4-1	TRBJ2-3	CASSRRQGADTQYF	TGCGCCAGCAGCCGAAGACAGGGGGCAGATACGCAGTATTTT
.	TRBD2	TRBV12-5	TRBJ2-1	CASGENSGGYYNEQFF	TGTGCTAGTGGTGAAAATAGCGGGGGGTACTACAATGAGCAGTTCTTC
.	TRBD1	TRBV30	TRBJ2-7	CAWSGDRLSSYEQYF	TGTGCCTGGAGTGGGGACAGGCTTAGCTCCTACGAGCAGTACTTC
.	.	TRBV4-3	TRBJ1-5	CASSQDAGGNQPQHF	TGCGCCAGCAGCCAAGACGCAGGGGGCAATCAGCCCCAGCATTTT
few	TRBD2	TRBV28	TRBJ2-1	CASSPASGGSNEQFF	TGTGCCAGCAGTCCCGCCAGCGGGGGGAGCAATGAGCAGTTCTTC
.	TRBD1	TRBV7-9	TRBJ1-3	CASSLQGVVAGNTIYF	TGTGCCAGCAGCCTCCAGGGGGTGGTAGCTGGAAACACCATATATTTT
few	.	TRBV19	TRBJ1-6	CASSPTVKLGSPLHF	TGTGCCAGTAGTCCGACAGTCAAACTCGGGTCACCCCTCCACTTT
.	TRBD1	TRBV5-1	TRBJ1-1	CASSWTGTNTEAFF	TGCGCCAGCAGCTGGACAGGGACCAACACTGAAGCTTTCTTT
.	.	TRBV4-2	TRBJ2-3	CASSQDPTYLTDTQYF	TGTGCCAGCAGCCAAGATCCGACATACCTCACAGATACGCAGTATTTT
.	.	TRBV7-2	TRBJ2-7	CASSDRRGRNEQYF	TGTGCCAGCAGCGACCGAAGGGGAAGGAACGAGCAGTACTTC
.	TRBD1	TRBV4-3	TRBJ1-5	CASRPDRVSGQPQHF	TGCGCCAGCAGACCTGACAGGGTATCGGGTCAGCCCCAGCATTTT
.	.	TRBV28	TRBJ1-2	CASSSGQTNYGYTF	TGTGCCAGCAGTTCAGGGCAGACTAACTATGGCTACACCTTC
.	.	TRBV7-2	TRBJ2-7	CASSSQGSSSYEQYF	TGTGCCAGCAGCTCTCAGGGGTCATCCTCCTACGAGCAGTACTTC